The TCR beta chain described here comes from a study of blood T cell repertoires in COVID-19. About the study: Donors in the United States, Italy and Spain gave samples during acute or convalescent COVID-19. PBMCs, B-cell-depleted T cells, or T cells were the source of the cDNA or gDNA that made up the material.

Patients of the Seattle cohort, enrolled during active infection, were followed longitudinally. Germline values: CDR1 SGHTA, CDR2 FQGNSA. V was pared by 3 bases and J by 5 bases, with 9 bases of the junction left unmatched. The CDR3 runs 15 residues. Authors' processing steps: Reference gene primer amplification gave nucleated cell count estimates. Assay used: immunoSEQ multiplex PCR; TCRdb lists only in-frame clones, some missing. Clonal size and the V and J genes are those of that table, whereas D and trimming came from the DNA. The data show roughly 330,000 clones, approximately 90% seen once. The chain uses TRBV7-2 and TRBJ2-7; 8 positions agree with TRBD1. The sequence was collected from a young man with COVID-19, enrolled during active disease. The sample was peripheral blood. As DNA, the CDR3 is TGTGCCAGCAGCTTCTCCGGGACAGGCTTGAACGAGCAGTACTTC. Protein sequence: CASSFSGTGLNEQYF.